The clone carrying this T cell receptor beta chain was observed once. Its cognate antigen is unknown. This entry belongs to a study of cytomegalovirus exposure and HLA in healthy donors. Turning to the study itself: When 300 to 500 donors were genotyped, roughly 78% of them were found to fall in the Caucasian-associated ancestry cluster. Study-wide points: As a later analysis revealed, most CMV-associated TCR beta chains appeared HLA-restricted. There were some public TCRs occurring in many donors, but most TCR sequences were rare.

Between the trimmed V and J ends, which lost 4 bases and 2 bases, there was a span of 14 bases. CDR3 length equals 15 residues. Germline loops: CDR1 MNHEY, CDR2 SMNVEV (reference sequence). The primer mix had 60 Vbeta and 13 Jbeta primers. The data were produced by immunoSEQ multiplex PCR, yet TCRdb's version contains in-frame clones alone and is incomplete. The sample includes 90,000 or so clones, nearly 80% of them seen just once. The donors (healthy individuals) were bone marrow donors. This receptor was taken from a woman aged 45-59 years in good health and CMV-seropositive. This sequence joins TRBV27 and TRBJ1-1; D is perhaps TRBD1 (6 bases). Sequenced material: PBMCs. The CDR3 sequence: CASSSIQGINTEAFF. CDR3 DNA: TGTGCCAGCAGTTCGATACAGGGCATCAACACTGAAGCTTTCTTT.